The TCR beta chain under discussion was sequenced for a study of blood T cell repertoires in COVID-19. Germline CDR1 is SGHNT and CDR2 is YYREEE (reference sequence). With 0 bases clipped from V and 7 bases from J, the junction kept 7 bases outside the gene matches. The CDR3 is 15 amino acids. Libraries were prepared by immunoSEQ multiplex PCR; TCRdb keeps only in-frame clonotypes and omits some of them. Here the sample spans 95,000 to 150,000 clones, 70% to 85% being singletons. This rearrangement joins TRBV5-4 to TRBJ1-2, with 9 nucleotides matching TRBD1. The TCR was taken from a human donor with acute or convalescent COVID-19. The donor label of this sample is uncertain. The sequencing input was peripheral blood. The CDR3 bases are TGTGCCAGCAGCTTGGCCGGGACAGGGCGGGGTGGCTACACCTTC. Amino acid sequence: CASSLAGTGRGGYTF. The whole variable domain, filled in from reference TRBV5-4 and TRBJ1-2, reads ETGVTQSPTHLIKTRGQQVTLRCSSQSGHNTVSWYQQALGQGPQFIFQYYREEENGRGNFPPRFSGLQFPNYSSELNVNALELDDSALYLCASSLAGTGRGGYTFGSGTRLTVV.